One and the same sample provided the 8 T cell receptor beta chains below, sequenced in a study of beta chain features in type 1 diabetes. What these receptors recognize is not known. The study's findings and limits: In all four CD4+ subsets, TCRB CDR3 length was significantly, moderately reduced in type 1 diabetes.

What was sequenced were expressed TCRB transcripts, since all of the isolated RNA had been reverse transcribed. The method was immunoSEQ multiplex PCR; TCRdb's version includes in-frame clones alone and lacks a portion of them. The table shows around 40,000 clones, with roughly 70% occurring only once. Material for sequencing was Tregs from blood. The receptors shown here come from a man aged 30 to 45 with type 1 diabetes. Some clones in this sample may be carry-over from other donors' samples.

In DNA, the CDR3 is TGTGCCAGCAGCTCCGGACTAGCGGGGGGGACGCAGTATTTT. It specifies CASSSGLAGGTQYF. The chain links TRBV7-3 to TRBJ2-3, with 15 positions matching TRBD2. J was trimmed by 9 bases and V by 4 bases; bases with no gene match: 2. The CDR3 has 14 residues. From germline, CDR1 is SGHTA and CDR2 FQGTGA.

The chain carries TRBV5-1 and TRBJ1-2, with 9 bases fitting TRBD1. V trimming: 4 bases; J trimming: 8 bases; junction bases outside the gene matches: 6. The CDR3 runs 13 residues. Germline assignment: CDR1 SGHRS and CDR2 YFSETQ. The CDR3 coding sequence is TGCGCCAGCAGCGGACAGGGGCCGGGCGGCTACACCTTC. Translation: CASSGQGPGGYTF.

The DNA of the CDR3 is TGCGCCAGCAGCCGAGGACAGGGGGCATATGGGGAGCTGTTTTTT. Protein: CASSRGQGAYGELFF. The chain uses TRBV4-3 and TRBJ2-2, with TRBD1 matching over 11 bases. V lost 4 bases and J lost 8; bases outside the gene matches: 6. Germline assignment: CDR1 LGHNA and CDR2 YSLEER. This CDR3 contains 15 residues.

The rearrangement links TRBV2 to TRBJ2-3, with D possibly TRBD1 on 6 matching bases. Germline V lookup: CDR1 SNHLY, CDR2 FYNNEI. Trimming took 7 bases from V and 6 from J, leaving 14 bases between them. The CDR3 totals 13 residues. This CDR3 is CASTRQAADTQYF. The CDR3 nucleotides are TGTGCCAGCACCCGACAGGCCGCGGATACGCAGTATTTT.

The rearrangement joins TRBV5-6 to TRBJ1-1, with TRBD1 identical over 8 bases. The germline V gene encodes CDR1 SGHDT and CDR2 YYEEEE. This CDR3 comprises 15 residues. Trimming took 0 bases from V and 1 from J; bases not matched to a gene: 2. CDR3 sequence (DNA): TGTGCCAGCAGCTTGGCAGGGACAGGGAACACTGAAGCTTTCTTT. It yields the protein CASSLAGTGNTEAFF. Based on the CDR3 plus reference TRBV5-6 and TRBJ1-1, the full variable domain is DAGVTQSPTHLIKTRGQQVTLRCSPKSGHDTVSWYQQALGQGPQFIFQYYEEEERQRGNFPDRFSGHQFPNYSSELNVNALLLGDSALYLCASSLAGTGNTEAFFGQGTRLTVV.

The chain employs TRBV25-1 and TRBJ2-3; 10 bases map to TRBD1. The CDR3 sequence is 16 residues long. From germline, CDR1 is MGHDK and CDR2 SYGVNS. The ends lost 2 bases at V and 6 bases at J; junction bases unmatched: 8. The CDR3 DNA reads TGTGCCAGCAGTGAAATGGGGACAGGGGAGTCGGATACGCAGTATTTT. This gives the protein CASSEMGTGESDTQYF.

This sequence joins TRBV30 and TRBJ2-2; D might be TRBD2 (5 bases). V shed 3 bases and J shed 2 bases, with 10 bases lying between them. CDR1 and CDR2 (germline): GTSNPN, SVGIG (reference sequence). This CDR3 comprises 14 residues. The CDR3 region is CAWRRVGNTGELFF. CDR3 nucleotide sequence: TGTGCCTGGAGGAGGGTCGGAAACACCGGGGAGCTGTTTTTT. Looking up the rest from reference TRBV30 and TRBJ2-2 gives the full variable domain: SQTIHQWPATLVQPVGSPLSLECTVEGTSNPNLYWYRQAAGRGLQLLFYSVGIGQISSEVPQNLSASRPQDRQFILSSKKLLLSDSGFYLCAWRRVGNTGELFFGEGSRLTVL.

The chain recombines TRBV2 with TRBJ2-7, with TRBD2 matching 9 bases. The CDR3 length is 14 residues. V trimming: 8 bases; J trimming: 6 bases; junction bases outside the gene matches: 11. Germline CDR1 is SNHLY and CDR2 is FYNNEI. Here the CDR3 DNA reads TGTGCCAGCGGGAAAGCGGGGGGCCCCCTCGAGCAGTACTTC. It translates to CASGKAGGPLEQYF.